This T cell receptor (beta chain) emerged from a study of cytomegalovirus exposure and HLA in healthy donors. PCR was performed using 60 Vbeta and 13 Jbeta primers. TCRdb's copy holds only in-frame clones and misses some; the assay was immunoSEQ multiplex PCR. The table shows 99,000 or so clones, with 13% to 15% occurring only once. Only a few counts were recorded for this clone. V was pared by 5 bases and J by 1 base, with 19 bases between. Germline CDR1 MDHEN, CDR2 SYDVKM. CDR3 size: 17 residues. The V call is TRBV28, the J call TRBJ2-3, with D possibly TRBD1 on 6 matching bases. The sequence derives from a female donor in good health and CMV-seronegative. The sequenced material came from PBMCs. This CDR3 is CASSPSYRVSGTDTQYF. The CDR3 bases are TGTGCCAGCAGTCCAAGCTACAGGGTGAGTGGCACAGATACGCAGTATTTT.